The rows below give T cell receptor beta chains drawn from one sample of a study of T cell changes during pregnancy in multiple sclerosis. Here immunoSEQ multiplex PCR was the method, and the copy in TCRdb shows in-frame clones only, minus some. The table has 25,000 to 30,000 clones, around 86% seen once. The material sequenced was CD4+ T cells from peripheral blood mononuclear cells, taken in the first trimester of pregnancy. The receptors were sampled from a female donor in good health, enrolled as a control in a pregnancy study. The conserved cysteine and the conserved F or W are not part of the CDR3 here. Rows give clone size only sometimes, using once, few, many, or a class for an expanded clone.

J gene	clone size	V gene	CDR3 protein
TRBJ2-5	-	TRBV18	ASSPKRETQY
TRBJ1-4	-	TRBV2	ASSDRGWIEKLF
TRBJ2-3	-	TRBV27	ASSLFGERQDTQY
TRBJ2-5	-	TRBV4-1	ASSRLAAETQY
TRBJ2-5	-	TRBV2	ASSELLAGGETQY
TRBJ2-2	-	TRBV5-1	ASSPMTSAGELF
TRBJ1-5	few	TRBV6-1	ASRTTGGNQPQH
TRBJ2-3	-	TRBV5-4	ASSLEFGLAGGRTDTQY
TRBJ2-7	few	TRBV11-2	ASSHRISEQY
TRBJ2-2	-	TRBV7-9	ASSPPPRISTGELF
TRBJ2-2	-	TRBV28	ASIRTGVAGELF
TRBJ2-3	-	TRBV19	ASSISFVVSDTQY
TRBJ2-2	-	TRBV2	ASSNTGANTGELF
TRBJ2-5	-	TRBV18	ASSPNDGGGETQY
TRBJ2-5	-	TRBV7-3	ASSLFIGDQETQY
TRBJ1-2	-	TRBV19	ASSIQGAPIYGYT
TRBJ1-5	-	TRBV21-1	ASSKPRGNQPQH
TRBJ2-1	-	TRBV11-3	ASSWTSSYNEQF
TRBJ1-3	-	TRBV28	ASSLERGARGNTIY
TRBJ1-1	-	TRBV18	ASSPLESGRGRTEAF
TRBJ2-5	-	TRBV6-1	ATTLGEPVPTQY
TRBJ1-1	-	TRBV14	ASSRQHNTEAF